In its sample, the clone carrying this T cell receptor (beta chain) was seen once. No antigen is known for it. Produced via immunoSEQ multiplex PCR; TCRdb's table is partial and in-frame only. The sample yields around 3,000 clones, roughly 85% seen once. Sequenced samples came from active juvenile idiopathic arthritis patients. The CDR3 has 18 amino acids. The J segment lost 0 bases and the V segment lost 1 base, leaving 5 bases of the junction unmatched. Germline loops: CDR1 MGHRA, CDR2 YSYEKL. The sample comes from a study of circulating and synovial CD4+ cells in juvenile arthritis. Findings of the study overall: Measured synovium overlap likely understates the true shared repertoire. The pathogenic-like versus bulk T cell difference escaped Vbeta family analysis. Some such blood samples were as oligoclonal as synovium.

The material sequenced was CD4+ T cells from synovial fluid. The chain links TRBV4-1 to TRBJ2-6, with 8 bases identical to TRBD1. This TCR was sampled from a human donor with juvenile idiopathic arthritis. The DNA of the CDR3 is TGCGCCAGCAGCCAAGGGACAGGGTCACTCTCTGGGGCCAACGTCCTGACTTTC. Translation: CASSQGTGSLSGANVLTF.